This note documents a single T cell receptor (beta chain) sequence. Its cognate antigen is unknown. Primers for the PCR totalled 60 Vbeta and 13 Jbeta. Repertoires were generated with immunoSEQ multiplex PCR, while TCRdb's copy carries only in-frame clones and drops some. The table shows under 200,000 clones, with 82% occurring only once. CDR1 MNHEY and CDR2 SMNVEV come from the germline V gene (reference sequence). Deletions cut 5 bases from V and 8 bases from J, with 15 bases between. CDR3 length equals 14 residues. Donors consisted of healthy bone marrow donors. This record comes from a study of cytomegalovirus exposure and HLA in healthy donors. General study points: As a later analysis revealed, the rate of TCR association differed by HLA locus, with DRB1 most and HLA-C fewest. In a later analysis, productive TCRs from donors in an Asian-associated ancestry cluster reportedly carried fewer N-insertions than the cohort mean. A later analysis linked a missense variant in DCLRE1C to the trimming of TCR beta V and J genes.

This clonotype was obtained from a male donor in good health and CMV-seronegative. The sample consisted of PBMCs. The gene calls are TRBV27 and TRBJ1-4; D remains unclear. CDR3 residues: CASSRSTPSEKLFF. CDR3 DNA sequence: TGTGCCAGCAGTCGGTCAACGCCTTCCGAAAAACTGTTTTTT.